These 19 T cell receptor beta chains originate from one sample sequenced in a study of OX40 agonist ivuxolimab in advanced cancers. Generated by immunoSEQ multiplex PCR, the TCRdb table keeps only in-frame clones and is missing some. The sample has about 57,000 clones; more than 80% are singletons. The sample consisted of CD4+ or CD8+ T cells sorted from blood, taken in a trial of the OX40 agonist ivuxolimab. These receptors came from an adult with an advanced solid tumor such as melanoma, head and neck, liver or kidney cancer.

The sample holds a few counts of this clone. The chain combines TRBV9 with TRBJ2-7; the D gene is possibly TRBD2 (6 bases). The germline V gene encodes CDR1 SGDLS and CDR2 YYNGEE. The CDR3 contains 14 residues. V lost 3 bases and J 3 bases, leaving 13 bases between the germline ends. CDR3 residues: CASSGTIGSYEQYF. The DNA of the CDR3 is TGTGCCAGCAGCGGGACTATAGGGAGCTACGAGCAGTACTTC.

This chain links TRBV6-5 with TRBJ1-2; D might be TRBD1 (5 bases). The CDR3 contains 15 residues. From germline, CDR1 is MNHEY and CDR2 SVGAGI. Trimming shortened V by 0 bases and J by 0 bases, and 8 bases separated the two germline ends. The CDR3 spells CASSYSDTTNYGYTF. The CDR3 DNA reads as TGTGCCAGCAGTTACTCGGACACCACTAACTATGGCTACACCTTC.

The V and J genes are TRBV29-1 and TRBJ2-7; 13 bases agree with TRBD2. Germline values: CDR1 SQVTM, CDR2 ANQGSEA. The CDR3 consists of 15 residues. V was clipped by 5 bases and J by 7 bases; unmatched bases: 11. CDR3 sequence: CSVPGTSGALGEQYF. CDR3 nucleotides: TGCAGCGTTCCGGGGACTAGCGGGGCTCTCGGAGAGCAGTACTTC.

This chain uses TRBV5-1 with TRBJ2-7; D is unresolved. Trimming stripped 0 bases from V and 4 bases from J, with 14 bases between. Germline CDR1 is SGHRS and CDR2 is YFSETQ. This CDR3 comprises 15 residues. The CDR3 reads CASSLAGIIEYEQYF. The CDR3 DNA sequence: TGCGCCAGCAGCTTGGCTGGGATCATAGAGTACGAGCAGTACTTC. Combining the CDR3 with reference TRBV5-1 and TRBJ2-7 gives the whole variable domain KAGVTQTPRYLIKTRGQQVTLSCSPISGHRSVSWYQQTPGQGLQFLFEYFSETQRNKGNFPGRFSGRQFSNSRSEMNVSTLELGDSALYLCASSLAGIIEYEQYFGPGTRLTVT.

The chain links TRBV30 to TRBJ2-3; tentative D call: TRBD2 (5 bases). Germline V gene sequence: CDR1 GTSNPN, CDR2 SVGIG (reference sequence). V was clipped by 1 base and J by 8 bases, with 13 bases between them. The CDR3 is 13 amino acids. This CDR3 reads CAWSGESTITQYF. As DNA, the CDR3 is TGTGCCTGGAGTGGGGAGAGCACGATTACGCAGTATTTT.

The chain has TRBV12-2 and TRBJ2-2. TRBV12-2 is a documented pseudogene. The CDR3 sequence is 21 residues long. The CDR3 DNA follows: TGTGCAAGTCGCCCACAATGGATGTATGGGGCGGCTCAGCGGCACACCGGGGAGCTGTTTTTT. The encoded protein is CASRPQWMYGAAQRHTGELFF.

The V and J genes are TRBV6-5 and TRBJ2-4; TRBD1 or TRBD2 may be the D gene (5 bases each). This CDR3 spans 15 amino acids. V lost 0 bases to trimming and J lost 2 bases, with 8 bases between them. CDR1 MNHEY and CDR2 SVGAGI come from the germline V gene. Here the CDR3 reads CASSYSGTPKNIQYF. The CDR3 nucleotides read TGTGCCAGCAGTTACTCAGGGACGCCCAAAAACATTCAGTACTTC.

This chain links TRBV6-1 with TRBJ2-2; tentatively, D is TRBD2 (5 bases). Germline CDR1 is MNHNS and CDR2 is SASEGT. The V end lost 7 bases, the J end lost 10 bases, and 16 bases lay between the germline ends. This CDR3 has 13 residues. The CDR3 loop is CASNPSGRVELFF. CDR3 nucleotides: TGTGCCAGCAATCCCAGTGGGCGGGTGGAGCTGTTTTTT.

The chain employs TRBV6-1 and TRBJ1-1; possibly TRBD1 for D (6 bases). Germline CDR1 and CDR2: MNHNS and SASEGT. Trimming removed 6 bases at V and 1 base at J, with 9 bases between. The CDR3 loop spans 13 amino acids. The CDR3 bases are TGTGCCAGCAGGGAGACAGGGAACACTGAAGCTTTCTTT. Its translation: CASRETGNTEAFF.

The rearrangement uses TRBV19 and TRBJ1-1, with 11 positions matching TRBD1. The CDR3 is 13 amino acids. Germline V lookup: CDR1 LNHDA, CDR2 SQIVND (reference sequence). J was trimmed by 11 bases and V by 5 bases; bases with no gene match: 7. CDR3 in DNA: TGTGCCAGTAGTCCCGGGACAGGGGGGCTCGCTTTCTTT. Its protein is CASSPGTGGLAFF.

CDR3 sequence reads: CASSSTGFGEAFF. For the CDR3, the DNA is TGTGCCAGCAGCTCGACAGGGTTCGGTGAAGCTTTCTTT. The chain uses TRBV11-2 and TRBJ1-1; 7 nucleotides match TRBD1. After removal of 4 bases from V and 7 bases from J, the junction contained 6 bases not matched to a gene. Germline values: CDR1 SGHAT, CDR2 FQNNGV. This CDR3 contains 13 residues.

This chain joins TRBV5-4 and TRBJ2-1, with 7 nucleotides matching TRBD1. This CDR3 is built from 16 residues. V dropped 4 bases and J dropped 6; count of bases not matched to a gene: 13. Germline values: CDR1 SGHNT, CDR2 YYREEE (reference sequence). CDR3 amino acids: CASSTLERGRGNEQFF. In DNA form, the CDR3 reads TGTGCCAGCAGCACTCTCGAGAGGGGGCGAGGCAATGAGCAGTTCTTC.

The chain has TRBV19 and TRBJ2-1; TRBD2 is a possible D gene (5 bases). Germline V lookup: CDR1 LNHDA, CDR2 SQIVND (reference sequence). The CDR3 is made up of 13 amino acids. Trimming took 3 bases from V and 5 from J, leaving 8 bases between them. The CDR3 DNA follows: TGTGCCAGTAGTATCCGGGGAAACAATGAGCAGTTCTTC. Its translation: CASSIRGNNEQFF.

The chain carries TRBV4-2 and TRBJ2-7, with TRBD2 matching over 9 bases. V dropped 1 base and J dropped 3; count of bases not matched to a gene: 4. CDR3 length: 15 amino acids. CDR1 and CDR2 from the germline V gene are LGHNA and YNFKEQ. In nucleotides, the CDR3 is TGTGCCAGCAGCCAAGTAGCGGGAGTGGGCTACGAGCAGTACTTC. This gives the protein CASSQVAGVGYEQYF.

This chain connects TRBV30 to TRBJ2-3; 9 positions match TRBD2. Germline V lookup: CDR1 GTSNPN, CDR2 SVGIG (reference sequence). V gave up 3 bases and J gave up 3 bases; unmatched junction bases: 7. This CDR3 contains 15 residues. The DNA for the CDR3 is TGTGCCTGGAGGCGTAGCGGGAGTTCGACAGATACGCAGTATTTT. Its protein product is CAWRRSGSSTDTQYF. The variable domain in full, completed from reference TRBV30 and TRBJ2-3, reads SQTIHQWPATLVQPVGSPLSLECTVEGTSNPNLYWYRQAAGRGLQLLFYSVGIGQISSEVPQNLSASRPQDRQFILSSKKLLLSDSGFYLCAWRRSGSSTDTQYFGPGTRLTVL.

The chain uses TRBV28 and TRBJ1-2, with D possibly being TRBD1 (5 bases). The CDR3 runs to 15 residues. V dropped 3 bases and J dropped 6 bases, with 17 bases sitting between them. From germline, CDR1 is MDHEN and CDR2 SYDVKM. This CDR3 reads CASSFALTERDGYTF. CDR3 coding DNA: TGTGCCAGCAGTTTCGCCCTGACAGAGCGAGATGGCTACACCTTC.

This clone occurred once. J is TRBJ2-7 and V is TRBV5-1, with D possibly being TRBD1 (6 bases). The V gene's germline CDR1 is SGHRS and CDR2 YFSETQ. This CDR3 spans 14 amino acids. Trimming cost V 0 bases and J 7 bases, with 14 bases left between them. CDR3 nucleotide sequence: TGCGCCAGCAGCTTGGCGTCAGGGGATGAGGAGCAGTACTTC. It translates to CASSLASGDEEQYF.

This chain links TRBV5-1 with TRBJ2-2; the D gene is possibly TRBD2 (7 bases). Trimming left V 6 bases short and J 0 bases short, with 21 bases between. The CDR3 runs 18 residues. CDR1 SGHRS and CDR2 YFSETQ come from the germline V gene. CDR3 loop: CASTPTPRGPPNTGELFF. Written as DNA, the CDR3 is TGCGCCAGCACCCCTACCCCGCGGGGGCCCCCGAACACCGGGGAGCTGTTTTTT. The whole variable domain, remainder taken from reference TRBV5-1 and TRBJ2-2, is KAGVTQTPRYLIKTRGQQVTLSCSPISGHRSVSWYQQTPGQGLQFLFEYFSETQRNKGNFPGRFSGRQFSNSRSEMNVSTLELGDSALYLCASTPTPRGPPNTGELFFGEGSRLTVL.

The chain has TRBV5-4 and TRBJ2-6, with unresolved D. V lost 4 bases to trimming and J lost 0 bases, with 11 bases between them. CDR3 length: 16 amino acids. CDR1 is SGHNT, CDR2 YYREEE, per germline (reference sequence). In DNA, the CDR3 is TGTGCCAGCAGCGGCCGGTACAGCTCTGGGGCCAACGTCCTGACTTTC. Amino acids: CASSGRYSSGANVLTF. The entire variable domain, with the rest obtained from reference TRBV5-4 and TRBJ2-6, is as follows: ETGVTQSPTHLIKTRGQQVTLRCSSQSGHNTVSWYQQALGQGPQFIFQYYREEENGRGNFPPRFSGLQFPNYSSELNVNALELDDSALYLCASSGRYSSGANVLTFGAGSRLTVL.